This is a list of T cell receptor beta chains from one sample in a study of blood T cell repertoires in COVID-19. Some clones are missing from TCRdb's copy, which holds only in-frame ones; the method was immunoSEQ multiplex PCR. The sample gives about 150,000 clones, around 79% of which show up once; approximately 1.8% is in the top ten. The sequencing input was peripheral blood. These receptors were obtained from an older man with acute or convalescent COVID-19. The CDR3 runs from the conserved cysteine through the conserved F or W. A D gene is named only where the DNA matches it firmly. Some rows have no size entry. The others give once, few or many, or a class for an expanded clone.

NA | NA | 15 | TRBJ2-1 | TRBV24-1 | TGTGCCACCCAATCGAAGGGGTCTCCCTACAATGAGCAGTTCTTC | CATQSKGSPYNEQFF
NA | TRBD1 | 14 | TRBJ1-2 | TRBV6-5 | TGTGCCAGCAGCCGAGGGACAGGCCTGGGAGGCTACACCTTC | CASSRGTGLGGYTF
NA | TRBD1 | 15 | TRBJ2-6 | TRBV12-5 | TGTGCCGCGCACAGGGGGCAAGCGGGGGCCAACGTCCTGACTTTC | CAAHRGQAGANVLTF
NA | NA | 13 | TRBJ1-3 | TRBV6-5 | TGTGCCAGCAGTATGACAGGTGGAAACACCATATATTTT | CASSMTGGNTIYF
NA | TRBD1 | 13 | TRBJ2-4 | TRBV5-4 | TGTGCCAGCTCCACAGGGGTGGAAAACATTCAGTACTTC | CASSTGVENIQYF
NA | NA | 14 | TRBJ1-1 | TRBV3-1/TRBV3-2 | TGTGCCAGCAGCCAAGGGGACACTAACACTGAAGCTTTCTTT | CASSQGDTNTEAFF
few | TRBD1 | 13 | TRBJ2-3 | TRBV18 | TGTGCCAGCTCAAGGGACAGCTGGGATACGCAGTATTTT | CASSRDSWDTQYF
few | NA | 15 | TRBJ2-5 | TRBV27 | TGTGCCAGCAGTTTCATCTTGGGGGGGGCCGAGACCCAGTACTTC | CASSFILGGAETQYF
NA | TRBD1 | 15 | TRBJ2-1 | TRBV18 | TGTGCCAGCTCAAAGGGGACAGGGGGGAAGAATGAGCAGTTCTTC | CASSKGTGGKNEQFF
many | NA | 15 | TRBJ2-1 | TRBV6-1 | TGTGCCAGCAGTGAAAGACTAAGCTCCTACAATGAGCAGTTCTTC | CASSERLSSYNEQFF
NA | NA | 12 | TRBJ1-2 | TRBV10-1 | TGCGCCAGCAGTGAGACAAACTATGGCTACACCTTC | CASSETNYGYTF
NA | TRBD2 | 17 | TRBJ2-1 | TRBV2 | TGTGCCAGCAGCGTCGGTCGAGCGGGGGGCCCGGGCAATGAGCAGTTCTTC | CASSVGRAGGPGNEQFF
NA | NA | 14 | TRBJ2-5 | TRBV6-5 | TGTGCCAGCAGTCTTCTAGCGAGGAACCCGACCCAGTACTTC | CASSLLARNPTQYF
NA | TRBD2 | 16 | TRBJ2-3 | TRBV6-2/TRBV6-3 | TGTGCCAGCAGCCCCTCCATAGCGGGGGCCGGAGATACGCAGTATTTT | CASSPSIAGAGDTQYF
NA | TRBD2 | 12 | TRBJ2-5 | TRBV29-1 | TGCAGCGGGAGGACTAGCGGGGAGACCCAGTACTTC | CSGRTSGETQYF
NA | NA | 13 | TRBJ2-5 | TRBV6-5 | TGTGCCAGCAGGTTCCAGGGTGAAGAGACCCAGTACTTC | CASRFQGEETQYF
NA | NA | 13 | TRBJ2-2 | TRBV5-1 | TGCGCCAGCAGCTTGTCCGACACCGGGGAGCTGTTTTTT | CASSLSDTGELFF
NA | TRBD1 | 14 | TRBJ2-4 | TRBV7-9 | TGTGCCAGCAGCCCCGGACAGGCGAGGGACATTCAGTACTTC | CASSPGQARDIQYF
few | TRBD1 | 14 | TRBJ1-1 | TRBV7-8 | TGTGCCAGCAGCTACCGGGACAGGAACACTGAAGCTTTCTTT | CASSYRDRNTEAFF
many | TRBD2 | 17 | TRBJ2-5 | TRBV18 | TGTGCCAGCTCACCCTCATCAGGTGGGGCTAGCGGCGAGACCCAGTACTTC | CASSPSSGGASGETQYF
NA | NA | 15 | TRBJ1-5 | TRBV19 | TGTGCCAGTAGTATAGCCAGGGAAGGCAATCAGCCCCAGCATTTT | CASSIAREGNQPQHF
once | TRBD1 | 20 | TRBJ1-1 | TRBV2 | TGTGCCAGCAGTGAACCACTCCCTGGTGGGACAGGGGGGTGGGACACTGAAGCTTTCTTT | CASSEPLPGGTGGWDTEAFF
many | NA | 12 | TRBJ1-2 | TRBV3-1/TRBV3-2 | TGTGCCAGCAGCCAAGGCACGGATGGCTACACCTTC | CASSQGTDGYTF
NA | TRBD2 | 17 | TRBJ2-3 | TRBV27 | TGTGCCAGCAGCCGAGGTTCGGGCGGGGGAAGAACAGATACGCAGTATTTT | CASSRGSGGGRTDTQYF